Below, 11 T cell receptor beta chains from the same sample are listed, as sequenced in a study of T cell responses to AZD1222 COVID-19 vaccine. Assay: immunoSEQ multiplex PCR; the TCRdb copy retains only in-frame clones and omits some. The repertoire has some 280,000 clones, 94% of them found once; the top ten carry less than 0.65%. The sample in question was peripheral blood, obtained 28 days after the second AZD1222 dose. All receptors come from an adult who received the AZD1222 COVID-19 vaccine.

The CDR3 DNA sequence: TGTGCCAGCAGTGAGGGACAGGGAAGGTATGGCTACACCTTC. Protein sequence: CASSEGQGRYGYTF. V usage is TRBV25-1 and J usage is TRBJ1-2, with 9 bases matching TRBD1. The junction had 4 bases not matched to a gene; V was cut back by 3 bases and J by 5 bases. Germline V lookup: CDR1 MGHDK, CDR2 SYGVNS. The length of the CDR3 is 14 residues.

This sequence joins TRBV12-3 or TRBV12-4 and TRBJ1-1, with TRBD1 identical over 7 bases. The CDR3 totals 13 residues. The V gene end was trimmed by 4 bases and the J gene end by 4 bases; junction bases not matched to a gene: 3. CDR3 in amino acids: CASSSPGGTEAFF. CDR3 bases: TGTGCCAGCAGTTCCCCAGGGGGCACTGAAGCTTTCTTT.

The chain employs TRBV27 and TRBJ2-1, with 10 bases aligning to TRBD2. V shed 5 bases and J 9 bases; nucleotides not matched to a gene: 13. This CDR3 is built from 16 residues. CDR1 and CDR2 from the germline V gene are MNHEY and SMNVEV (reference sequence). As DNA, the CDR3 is TGTGCCAGCAGTCCCCTTTTTTCTAGCGGGAGTACTGAGCAGTTCTTC. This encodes CASSPLFSSGSTEQFF.

In DNA form, the CDR3 reads TGTGCCAGCAGTTTGACTAGCGGGGGGACTGAGCAGTTCTTC. This translates into CASSLTSGGTEQFF. This sequence joins TRBV28 and TRBJ2-1, with 13 bases lining up with TRBD2. J gave up 9 bases and V 3 bases, and 2 bases lay outside the gene matches. The CDR3 sequence is 14 residues long. CDR1 is MDHEN, CDR2 SYDVKM, per germline.

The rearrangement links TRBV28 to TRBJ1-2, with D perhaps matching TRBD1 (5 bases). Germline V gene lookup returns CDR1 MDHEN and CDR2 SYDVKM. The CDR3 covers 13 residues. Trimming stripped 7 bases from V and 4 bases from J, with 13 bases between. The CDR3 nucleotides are TGTGCCAGCACCCAGGGTCTCCCCTATGGCTACACCTTC. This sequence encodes CASTQGLPYGYTF.

As DNA, the CDR3 is TGTGCCAGTAAGTGGGACATCTTTGCCGATGAGCAGTTCTTC. Translated: CASKWDIFADEQFF. The chain joins TRBV19 to TRBJ2-1, with a tentative D call TRBD1 (6 bases). Trimming left V 7 bases short and J 8 bases short, with 18 bases between. The CDR3 totals 14 residues. Germline V gene lookup returns CDR1 LNHDA and CDR2 SQIVND (reference sequence). The variable domain in full, completed from reference TRBV19 and TRBJ2-1, reads DGGITQSPKYLFRKEGQNVTLSCEQNLNHDAMYWYRQDPGQGLRLIYYSQIVNDFQKGDIAEGYSVSREKKESFPLTVTSAQKNPTAFYLCASKWDIFADEQFFGPGTRLTVL.

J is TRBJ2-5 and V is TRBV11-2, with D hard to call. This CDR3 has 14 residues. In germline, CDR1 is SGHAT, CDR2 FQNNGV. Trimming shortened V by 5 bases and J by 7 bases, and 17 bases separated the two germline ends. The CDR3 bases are TGTGCCAGCAGCCCCGTCTCGGGTAGAGGGACCCAGTACTTC. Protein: CASSPVSGRGTQYF. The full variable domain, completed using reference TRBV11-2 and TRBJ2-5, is EAGVAQSPRYKIIEKRQSVAFWCNPISGHATLYWYQQILGQGPKLLIQFQNNGVVDDSQLPKDRFSAERLKGVDSTLKIQPAKLEDSAVYLCASSPVSGRGTQYFGPGTRLLVL.

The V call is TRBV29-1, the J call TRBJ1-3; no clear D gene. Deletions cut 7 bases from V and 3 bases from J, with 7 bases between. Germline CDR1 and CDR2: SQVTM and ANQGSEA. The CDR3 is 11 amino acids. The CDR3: CSANDGNTIYF. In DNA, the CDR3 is TGCAGCGCCAACGATGGAAACACCATATATTTT.

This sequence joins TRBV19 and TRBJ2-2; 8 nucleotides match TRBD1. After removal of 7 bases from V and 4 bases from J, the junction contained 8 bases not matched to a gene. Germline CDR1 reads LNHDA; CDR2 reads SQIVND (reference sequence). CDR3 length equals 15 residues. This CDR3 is CASTIGQGSTGELFF. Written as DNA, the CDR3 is TGTGCCAGTACCATCGGACAGGGCTCCACCGGGGAGCTGTTTTTT.

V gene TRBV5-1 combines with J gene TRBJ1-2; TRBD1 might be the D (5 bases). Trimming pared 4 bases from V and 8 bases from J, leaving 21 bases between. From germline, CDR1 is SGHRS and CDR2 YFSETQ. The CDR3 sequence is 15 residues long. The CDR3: CASSLGHGNPEGYTF. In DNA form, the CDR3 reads TGCGCCAGCAGCCTGGGGCACGGGAATCCTGAGGGCTACACCTTC.

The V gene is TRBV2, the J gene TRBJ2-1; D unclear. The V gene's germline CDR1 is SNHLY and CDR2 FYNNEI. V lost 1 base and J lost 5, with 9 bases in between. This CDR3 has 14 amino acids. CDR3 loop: CASSEGKLNNEQFF. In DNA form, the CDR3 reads TGTGCCAGCAGTGAAGGCAAGTTGAACAATGAGCAGTTCTTC.